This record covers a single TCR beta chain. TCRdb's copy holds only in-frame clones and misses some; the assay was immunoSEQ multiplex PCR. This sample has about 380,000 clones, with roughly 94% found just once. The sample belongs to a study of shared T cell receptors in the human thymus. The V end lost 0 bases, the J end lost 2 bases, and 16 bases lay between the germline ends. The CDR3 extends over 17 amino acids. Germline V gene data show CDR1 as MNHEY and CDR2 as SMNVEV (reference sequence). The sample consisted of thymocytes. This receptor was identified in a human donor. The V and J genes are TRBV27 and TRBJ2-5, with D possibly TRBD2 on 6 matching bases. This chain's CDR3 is CASSLSGRGAGQETQYF. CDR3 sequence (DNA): TGTGCCAGCAGTTTATCGGGTAGAGGGGCGGGGCAAGAGACCCAGTACTTC.